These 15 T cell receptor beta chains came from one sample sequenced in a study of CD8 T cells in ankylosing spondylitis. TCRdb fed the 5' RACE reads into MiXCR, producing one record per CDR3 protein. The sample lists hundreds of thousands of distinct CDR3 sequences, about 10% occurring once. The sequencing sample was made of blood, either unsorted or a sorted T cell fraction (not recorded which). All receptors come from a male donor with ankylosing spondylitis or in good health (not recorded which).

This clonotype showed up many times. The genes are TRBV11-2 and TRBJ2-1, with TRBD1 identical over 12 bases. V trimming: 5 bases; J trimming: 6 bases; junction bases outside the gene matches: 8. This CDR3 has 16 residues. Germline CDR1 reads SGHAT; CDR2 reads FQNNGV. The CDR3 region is CASSPRGTGGFNEQFF. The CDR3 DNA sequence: TGTGCCAGCAGCCCCCGCGGGACAGGGGGCTTCAATGAGCAGTTCTTC.

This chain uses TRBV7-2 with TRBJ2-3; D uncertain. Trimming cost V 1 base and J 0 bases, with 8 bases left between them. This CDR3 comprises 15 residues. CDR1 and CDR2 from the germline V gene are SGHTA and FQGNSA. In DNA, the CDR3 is TGTGCCAGCAGCTTAGTCCCAGTGAGCACAGATACGCAGTATTTT. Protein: CASSLVPVSTDTQYF.

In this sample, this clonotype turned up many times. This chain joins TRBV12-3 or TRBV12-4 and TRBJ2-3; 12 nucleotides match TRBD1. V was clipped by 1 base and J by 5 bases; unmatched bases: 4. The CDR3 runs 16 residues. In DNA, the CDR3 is TGTGCCAGCAGTTTAGGGGGACAGGGGGCGAGAGATACGCAGTATTTT. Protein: CASSLGGQGARDTQYF.

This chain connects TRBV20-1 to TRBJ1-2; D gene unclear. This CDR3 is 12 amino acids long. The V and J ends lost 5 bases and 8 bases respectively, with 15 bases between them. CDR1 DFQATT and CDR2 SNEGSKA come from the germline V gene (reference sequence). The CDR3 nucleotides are TGCAGTGCTTCCTATCTTACGGGAGGCTACACCTTC. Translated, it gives CSASYLTGGYTF.

The CDR3 region has the DNA TGTGCCAGCACCTCTCAGGGGGCAGATCAAGAGACCCAGTACTTC. Protein: CASTSQGADQETQYF. The chain is built from TRBV6-1 and TRBJ2-5; 8 nucleotides match TRBD1. The J segment lost 2 bases and the V segment lost 7 bases, leaving 9 bases of the junction unmatched. Germline V gene lookup returns CDR1 MNHNS and CDR2 SASEGT. The CDR3 extends over 15 amino acids.

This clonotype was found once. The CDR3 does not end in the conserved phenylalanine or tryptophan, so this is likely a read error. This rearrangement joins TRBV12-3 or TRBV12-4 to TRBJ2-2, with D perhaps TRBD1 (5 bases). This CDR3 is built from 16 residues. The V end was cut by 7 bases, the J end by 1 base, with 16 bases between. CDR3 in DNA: TGTGCCAGCAATCTTCGGCCAGGGCGGAACACCGGGGAGCTGTTTATT. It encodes CASNLRPGRNTGELFI.

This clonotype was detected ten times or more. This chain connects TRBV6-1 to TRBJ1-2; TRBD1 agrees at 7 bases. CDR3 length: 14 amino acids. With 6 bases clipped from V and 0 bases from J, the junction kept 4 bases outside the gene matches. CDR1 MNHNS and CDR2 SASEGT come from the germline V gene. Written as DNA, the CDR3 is TGTGCCAGCAGGTCAGGGGGATCTAACTATGGCTACACCTTC. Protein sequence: CASRSGGSNYGYTF.

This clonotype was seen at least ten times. As DNA, the CDR3 is TGCGCCAGCAGCTTCCTAGATAGGGAGACCCAGTACTTC. Amino acid sequence: CASSFLDRETQYF. The J gene is TRBJ2-5, the V gene TRBV5-1; D call uncertain. V lost 2 bases and J 5 bases, leaving 10 bases between the germline ends. Germline CDR1 and CDR2: SGHRS and YFSETQ. CDR3 size: 13 residues. Complete variable domain (other parts from reference TRBV5-1 and TRBJ2-5): KAGVTQTPRYLIKTRGQQVTLSCSPISGHRSVSWYQQTPGQGLQFLFEYFSETQRNKGNFPGRFSGRQFSNSRSEMNVSTLELGDSALYLCASSFLDRETQYFGPGTRLLVL.

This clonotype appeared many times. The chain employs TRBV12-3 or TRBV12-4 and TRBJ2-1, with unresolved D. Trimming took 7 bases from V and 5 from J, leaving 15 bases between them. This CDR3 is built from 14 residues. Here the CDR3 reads CASKPLEAHNEQFF. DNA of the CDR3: TGTGCCAGCAAGCCGTTAGAGGCTCACAATGAGCAGTTCTTC.

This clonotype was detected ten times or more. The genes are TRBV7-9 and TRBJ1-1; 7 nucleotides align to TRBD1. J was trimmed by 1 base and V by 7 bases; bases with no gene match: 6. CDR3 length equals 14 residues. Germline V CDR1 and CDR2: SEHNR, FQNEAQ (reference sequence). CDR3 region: CASTPDRANTEAFF. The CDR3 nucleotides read TGTGCCAGCACCCCAGACAGGGCGAACACTGAAGCTTTCTTT.

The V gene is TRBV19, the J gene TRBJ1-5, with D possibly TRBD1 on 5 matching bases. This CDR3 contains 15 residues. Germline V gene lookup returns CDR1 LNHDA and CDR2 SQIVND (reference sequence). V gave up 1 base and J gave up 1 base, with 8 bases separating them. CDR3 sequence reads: CASSIGGSSNQPQHF. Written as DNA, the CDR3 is TGTGCCAGTAGTATAGGGGGGTCGAGCAATCAGCCCCAGCATTTT.

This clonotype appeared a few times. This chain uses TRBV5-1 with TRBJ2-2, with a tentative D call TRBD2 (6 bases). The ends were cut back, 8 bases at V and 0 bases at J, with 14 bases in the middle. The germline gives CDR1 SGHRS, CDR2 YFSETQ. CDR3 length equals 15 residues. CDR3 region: CASYIGTSNTGELFF. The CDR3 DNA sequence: TGCGCCAGTTACATCGGGACTTCGAACACCGGGGAGCTGTTTTTT.

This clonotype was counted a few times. CDR3 bases: TGTGCCTGGAGTGTACTACCTAGCGGGGGGGCCAGGTGGGATGAGCAGTTCTTC. This gives the protein CAWSVLPSGGARWDEQFF. The V gene is TRBV30, the J gene TRBJ2-1, with 12 bases lining up with TRBD2. Germline V CDR1 and CDR2: GTSNPN, SVGIG (reference sequence). V lost 0 bases to trimming and J lost 8 bases; unmatched junction nucleotides: 14. The CDR3 consists of 18 residues.

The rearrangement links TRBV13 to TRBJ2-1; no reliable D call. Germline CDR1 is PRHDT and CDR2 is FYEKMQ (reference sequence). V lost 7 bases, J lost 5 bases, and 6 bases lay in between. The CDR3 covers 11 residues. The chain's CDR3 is CASTANNEQFF. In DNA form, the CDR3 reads TGTGCCAGCACGGCAAACAATGAGCAGTTCTTC.

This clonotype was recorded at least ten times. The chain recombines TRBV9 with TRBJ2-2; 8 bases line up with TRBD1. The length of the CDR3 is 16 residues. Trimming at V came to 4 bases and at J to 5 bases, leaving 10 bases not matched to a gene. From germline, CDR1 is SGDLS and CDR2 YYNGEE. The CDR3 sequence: CASSRSGQGNTGELFF. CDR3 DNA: TGTGCCAGCAGCCGCTCCGGACAGGGCAATACCGGGGAGCTGTTTTTT.